This entry concerns a single T cell receptor (beta chain). Original analysis: Reference gene primers were amplified, and this amplification served to estimate nucleated cell counts. Generated by immunoSEQ multiplex PCR, the TCRdb table keeps only in-frame clones and is missing some. D and trimming were read from the DNA, whereas the V and J calls and clone size are those reported in that table. The sample shows more than 50,000 clones, around 90% of them seen only once. This entry is derived from a study of blood T cell repertoires in COVID-19. Background on the study: COVID-19 samples, acute and convalescent, were from the United States, Italy and Spain. T cells, B-cell-depleted T cells, or PBMCs provided the cDNA or gDNA that served as material.

Germline CDR1 and CDR2: SEHNR and FQNEAQ (reference sequence). The CDR3 covers 12 residues. The ends were cut back, 1 base at V and 6 bases at J, with 7 bases in the middle. The sample comprised peripheral blood. The receptor was derived from a human donor in a cohort sampled during active COVID-19. The genes are TRBV7-9 and TRBJ2-7; D is undetermined. CDR3 in DNA: TGTGCCAGCAGCTTAGAACTTCGCGAGCAGTACTTC. This encodes CASSLELREQYF.